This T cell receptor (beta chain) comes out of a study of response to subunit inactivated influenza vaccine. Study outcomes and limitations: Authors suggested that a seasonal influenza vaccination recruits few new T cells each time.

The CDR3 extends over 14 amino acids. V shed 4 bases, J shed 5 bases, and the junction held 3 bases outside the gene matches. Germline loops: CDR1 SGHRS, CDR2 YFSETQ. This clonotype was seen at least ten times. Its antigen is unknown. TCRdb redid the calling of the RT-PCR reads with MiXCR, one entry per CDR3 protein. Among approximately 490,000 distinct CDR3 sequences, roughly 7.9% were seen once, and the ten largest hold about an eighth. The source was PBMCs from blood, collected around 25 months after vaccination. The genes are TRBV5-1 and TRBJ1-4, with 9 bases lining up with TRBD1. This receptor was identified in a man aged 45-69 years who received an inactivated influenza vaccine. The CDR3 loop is CASSPQGANEKLFF. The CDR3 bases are TGCGCCAGCAGCCCACAGGGGGCCAATGAAAAACTGTTTTTT.